What follows describes a single T cell receptor beta chain. The antigen is undetermined. The CDR3 contains 15 residues. Trimming removed 3 bases at V and 4 bases at J, with 14 bases between. The germline V gene has CDR1 LNHDA and CDR2 SQIVND (reference sequence). Sequencing was performed with immunoSEQ multiplex PCR; in TCRdb, only in-frame clones are kept and a portion is missing. The sample consists of over 10,000 clones, around 73% of them appearing once. CD4+ T cells from unexposed donors were obtained before the COVID-19 pandemic (2011-2018). The cells were cultured for approximately 10 days before CD4+ T cells were isolated. Half the medium was replaced with IL-2 medium on days 3 and 7. This record belongs to a study of CD4 T cells in relation to SARS-CoV-2 and coronaviruses. Study information: TCR beta CDR3s were sequenced after roughly nine-day antigen culture of PBMCs. Negative control cultures got HIV-1 Nef peptides or no peptide.

The rearrangement links TRBV19 to TRBJ2-3; TRBD2 might be the D (6 bases). The specimen was CD4+ T cells from PBMCs, cultured in vitro. The clonotype originates from a human donor in good health. The CDR3 is CASSIRRGRPDTQYF. The CDR3 nucleotides read TGTGCCAGTAGTATTCGGCGGGGCCGCCCAGATACGCAGTATTTT.